The 2 T cell receptor beta chains in this list originate from one sample, sequenced in a study of T cell responses to AZD1222 COVID-19 vaccine. Here immunoSEQ multiplex PCR was the method, and the copy in TCRdb shows in-frame clones only, minus some. Of 120,000 to 150,000 clones in the sample, roughly 92% were seen once. The sample consisted of peripheral blood, taken 28 days after the second AZD1222 dose. The receptors here all came from an adult who received the AZD1222 COVID-19 vaccine.

This chain uses TRBV7-2 with TRBJ1-4; tentatively, D is TRBD1 (5 bases). This CDR3 is built from 16 residues. Trimming cost V 4 bases and J 5 bases, with 17 bases left between them. The germline V gene has CDR1 SGHTA and CDR2 FQGNSA. In DNA, the CDR3 is TGTGCCAGCAGCTCGCACAATCAGGGCCTAAATGAAAAACTGTTTTTT. Residues: CASSSHNQGLNEKLFF. Combining the CDR3 with reference TRBV7-2 and TRBJ1-4 gives the whole variable domain GAGVSQSPSNKVTEKGKDVELRCDPISGHTALYWYRQSLGQGLEFLIYFQGNSAPDKSGLPSDRFSAERTGGSVSTLTIQRTQQEDSAVYLCASSSHNQGLNEKLFFGSGTQLSVL.

The genes are TRBV3-1 (or the pseudogene TRBV3-2) and TRBJ1-2; D unclear. CDR3 size: 13 residues. Trimming pared 1 base from V and 6 bases from J, leaving 9 bases between. Germline V gives CDR1 LGHDT, CDR2 YNNKEL (reference sequence). CDR3 DNA: TGTGCCAGCAGCCAAGTTGGGAATAATGGCTACACCTTC. It encodes CASSQVGNNGYTF.